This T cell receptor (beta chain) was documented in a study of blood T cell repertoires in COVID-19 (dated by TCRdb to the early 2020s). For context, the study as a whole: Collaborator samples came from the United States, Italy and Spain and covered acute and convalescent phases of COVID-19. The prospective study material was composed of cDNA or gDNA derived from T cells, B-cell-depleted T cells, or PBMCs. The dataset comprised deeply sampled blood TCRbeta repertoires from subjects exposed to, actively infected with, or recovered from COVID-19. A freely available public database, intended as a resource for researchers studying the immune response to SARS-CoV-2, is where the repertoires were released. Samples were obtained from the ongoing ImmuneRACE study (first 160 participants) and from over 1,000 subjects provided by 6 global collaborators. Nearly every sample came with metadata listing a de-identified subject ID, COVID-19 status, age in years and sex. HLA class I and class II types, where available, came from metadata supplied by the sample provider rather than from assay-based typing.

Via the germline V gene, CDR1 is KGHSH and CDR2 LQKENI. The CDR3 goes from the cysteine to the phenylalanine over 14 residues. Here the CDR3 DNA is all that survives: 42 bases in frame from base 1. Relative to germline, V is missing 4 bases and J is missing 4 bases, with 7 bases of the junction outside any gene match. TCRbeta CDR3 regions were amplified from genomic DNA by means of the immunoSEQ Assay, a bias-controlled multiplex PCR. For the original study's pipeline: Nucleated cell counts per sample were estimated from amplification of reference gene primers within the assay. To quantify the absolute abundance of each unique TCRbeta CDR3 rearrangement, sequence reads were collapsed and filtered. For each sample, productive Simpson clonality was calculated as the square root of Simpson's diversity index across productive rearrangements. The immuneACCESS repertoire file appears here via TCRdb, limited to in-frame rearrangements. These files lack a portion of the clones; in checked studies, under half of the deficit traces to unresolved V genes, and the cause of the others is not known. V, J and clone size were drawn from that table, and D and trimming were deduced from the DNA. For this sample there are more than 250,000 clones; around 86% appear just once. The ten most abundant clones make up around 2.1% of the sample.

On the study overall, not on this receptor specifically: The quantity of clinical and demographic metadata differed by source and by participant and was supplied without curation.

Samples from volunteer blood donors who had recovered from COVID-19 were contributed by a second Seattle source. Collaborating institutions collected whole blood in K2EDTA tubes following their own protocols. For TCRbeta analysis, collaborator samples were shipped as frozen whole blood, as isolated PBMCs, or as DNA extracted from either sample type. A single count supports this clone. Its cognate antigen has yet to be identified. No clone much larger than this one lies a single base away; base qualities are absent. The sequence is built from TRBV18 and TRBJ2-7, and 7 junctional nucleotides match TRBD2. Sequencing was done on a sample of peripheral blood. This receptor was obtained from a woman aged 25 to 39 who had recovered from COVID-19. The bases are TGTGCCAGCTCACAAGGCGGGAGCGGGTACGAGCAGTACTTC. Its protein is CASSQGGSGYEQYF.